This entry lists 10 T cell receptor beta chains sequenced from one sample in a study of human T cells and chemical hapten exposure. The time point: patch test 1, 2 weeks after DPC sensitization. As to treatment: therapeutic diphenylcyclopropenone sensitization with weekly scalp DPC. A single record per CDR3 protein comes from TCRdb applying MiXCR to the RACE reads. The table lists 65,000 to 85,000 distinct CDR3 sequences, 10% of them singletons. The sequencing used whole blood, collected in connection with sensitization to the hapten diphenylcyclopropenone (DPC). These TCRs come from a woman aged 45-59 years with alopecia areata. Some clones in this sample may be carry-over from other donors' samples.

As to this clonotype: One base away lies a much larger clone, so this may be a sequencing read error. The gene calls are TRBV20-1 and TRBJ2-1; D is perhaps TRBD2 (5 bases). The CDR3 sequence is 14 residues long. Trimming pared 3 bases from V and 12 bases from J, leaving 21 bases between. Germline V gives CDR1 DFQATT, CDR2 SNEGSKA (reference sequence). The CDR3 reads CSARADGNLPWQFF. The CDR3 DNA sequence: TGCAGTGCTAGGGCCGACGGGAACCTCCCATGGCAGTTCTTC.

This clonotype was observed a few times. The CDR3 DNA reads TGTGCCAGCAATTCGATATTGGATACGCAGTATTTT. It codes for CASNSILDTQYF. The chain employs TRBV6-1 and TRBJ2-3, with no clear D. V was pared by 7 bases and J by 6 bases, with 11 bases between. The CDR3 sequence is 12 residues long. Germline-derived CDR1 and CDR2 are MNHNS and SASEGT.

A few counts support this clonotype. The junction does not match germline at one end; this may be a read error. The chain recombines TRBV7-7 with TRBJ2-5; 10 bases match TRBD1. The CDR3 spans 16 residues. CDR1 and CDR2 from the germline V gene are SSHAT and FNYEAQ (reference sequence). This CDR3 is CASSPRIGQGEETQYF. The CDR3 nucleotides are TGTGCTAGCAGCCCCCGAATCGGACAGGGGGAAGAGACCCAGTACTTC.

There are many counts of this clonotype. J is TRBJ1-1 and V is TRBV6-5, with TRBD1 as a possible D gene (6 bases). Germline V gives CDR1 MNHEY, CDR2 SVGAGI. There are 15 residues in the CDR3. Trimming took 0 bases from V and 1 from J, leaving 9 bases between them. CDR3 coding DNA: TGTGCCAGCAGTTACTCACAGGGTAGGAACACTGAAGCTTTCTTT. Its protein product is CASSYSQGRNTEAFF.

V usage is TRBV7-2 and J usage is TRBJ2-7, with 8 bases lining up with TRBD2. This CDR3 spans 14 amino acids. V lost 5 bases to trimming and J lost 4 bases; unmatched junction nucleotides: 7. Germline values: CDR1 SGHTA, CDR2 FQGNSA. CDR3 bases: TGTGCCAGCAGCCCAGGGACTAGGCCATACGAGCAGTACTTC. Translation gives CASSPGTRPYEQYF.

The CDR3 loop is CASSPRDRTGNTIYF. CDR3 nucleotide sequence: TGTGCCAGCAGTCCCCGGGACAGGACTGGAAACACCATATATTTT. The chain has TRBV6-6 and TRBJ1-3, with 8 nucleotides matching TRBD1. Germline trimming cut 5 bases from V and 2 bases from J; bases unmatched to any gene: 5. CDR1 is MNHNY and CDR2 is SVGAGI in the germline V gene (reference sequence). The CDR3 is 15 residues long.

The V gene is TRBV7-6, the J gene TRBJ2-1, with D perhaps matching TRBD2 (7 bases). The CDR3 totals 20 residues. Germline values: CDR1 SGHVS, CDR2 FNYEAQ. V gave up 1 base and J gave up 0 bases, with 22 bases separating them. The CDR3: CASSLVVGGAATFSYNEQFF. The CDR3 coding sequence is TGTGCCAGCAGCTTAGTAGTAGGGGGGGCGGCAACTTTCTCCTACAATGAGCAGTTCTTC.

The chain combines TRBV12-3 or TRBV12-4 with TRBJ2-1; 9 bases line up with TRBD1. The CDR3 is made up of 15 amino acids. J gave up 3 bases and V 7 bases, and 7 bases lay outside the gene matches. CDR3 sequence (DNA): TGTGCCAGCACCACGGACAGGGGACTCTACAATGAGCAGTTCTTC. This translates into CASTTDRGLYNEQFF.

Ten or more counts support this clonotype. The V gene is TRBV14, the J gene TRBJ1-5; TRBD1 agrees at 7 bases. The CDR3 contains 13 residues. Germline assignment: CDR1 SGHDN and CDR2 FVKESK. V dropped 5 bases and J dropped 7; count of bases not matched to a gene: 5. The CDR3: CASSRGLRQPQHF. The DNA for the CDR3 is TGTGCCAGCAGCAGGGGGCTACGGCAGCCCCAGCATTTT.

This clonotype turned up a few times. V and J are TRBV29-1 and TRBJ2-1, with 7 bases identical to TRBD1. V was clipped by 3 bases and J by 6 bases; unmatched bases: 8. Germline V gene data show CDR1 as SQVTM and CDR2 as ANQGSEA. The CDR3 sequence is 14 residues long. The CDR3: CSVELTGTVNEQFF. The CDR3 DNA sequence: TGCAGCGTTGAGCTGACAGGGACCGTCAATGAGCAGTTCTTC.